Below, 6 T cell receptor beta chains from the same sample are listed, as sequenced in a study of T-cell memory formation after mild COVID-19. TCRdb called the 5' RACE reads again in MiXCR, with one record for every CDR3 protein. The table includes hundreds of thousands of distinct CDR3 sequences, 15% to 20% detected once. Sequenced: PBMCs or a T cell subset sorted from them (not recorded which). The receptors here all came from an adult woman who had mild COVID-19 (a few samples of this study predate the infection). Cell type and time point are not known.

The gene calls are TRBV12-3 or TRBV12-4 and TRBJ2-2; D is possibly TRBD1 or TRBD2 (5 bases each). This CDR3 region has 13 residues. V was cut by 6 bases and J by 6 bases, with 11 bases left in between. CDR3 loop: CASSYGTSGELFF. CDR3 nucleotides: TGTGCCAGCAGCTACGGGACCTCCGGGGAGCTGTTTTTT.

The chain combines TRBV19 with TRBJ2-1; D gene unclear. The germline gives CDR1 LNHDA, CDR2 SQIVND (reference sequence). The CDR3 is made up of 13 amino acids. Trimming took off 8 bases at V and 3 bases at J, with 11 bases between the two ends. The CDR3 sequence is CASLKLGYNEQFF. The CDR3 bases are TGTGCCAGTCTAAAACTCGGCTACAATGAGCAGTTCTTC.

This sequence joins TRBV5-1 and TRBJ2-3; TRBD2 matches at 7 bases. The germline gives CDR1 SGHRS, CDR2 YFSETQ. The junction had 5 bases not matched to a gene; V was cut back by 0 bases and J by 1 base. There are 16 residues in the CDR3. The CDR3 sequence is CASSLVSGEGTDTQYF. DNA for the CDR3: TGCGCCAGCAGCTTGGTGAGCGGGGAAGGCACAGATACGCAGTATTTT.

The chain has TRBV27 and TRBJ2-5; D unclear. V was shortened by 5 bases and J by 6 bases, with 16 bases between the two germline ends. Germline V gives CDR1 MNHEY, CDR2 SMNVEV (reference sequence). CDR3 size: 14 residues. CDR3 loop: CASSQKGSWKTQYF. The CDR3 region has the DNA TGTGCCAGCAGTCAGAAGGGATCTTGGAAGACCCAGTACTTC.

This clonotype was counted between two and nine times. The chain uses TRBV18 and TRBJ2-7; D might be TRBD1 (5 bases). Germline loops: CDR1 KGHSH, CDR2 LQKENI. The CDR3 extends over 14 amino acids. V was trimmed by 2 bases and J by 6 bases, leaving 14 bases between them. CDR3 bases: TGTGCCAGCTCACCATTTCAGGGATCCGGCGAGCAGTACTTC. Protein: CASSPFQGSGEQYF.

As DNA, the CDR3 is TGCGCCAGCAGCCAAGATGTGGAGACAGGCAGGCGCAATCAGCCCCAGCATTTT. Its translation is CASSQDVETGRRNQPQHF. V is TRBV4-1 and J is TRBJ1-5, with D tentatively TRBD1 (6 bases). The CDR3 sequence is 18 residues long. Germline values: CDR1 MGHRA, CDR2 YSYEKL. V was trimmed by 0 bases and J by 2 bases, leaving 17 bases between them.